This TCR beta chain was observed in a study of Tregs in tolerant kidney transplant recipients (dated by TCRdb to about 2019). Study-wide context: TCRbeta sequencing was used in the study to identify donor-specific regulatory T cells before combined kidney and bone marrow transplantation, and the identified cells were then tracked after transplant. Points the paper makes about the study in general: Because the study included only a small number of patients, the results must be confirmed in larger populations and under other immunosuppression protocols. Biological reproducibility was not examined directly, but technical replication error appeared to be minimal. Expanding Tregs with activated donor B cells appeared to identify the most biologically relevant and donor-specific TCRbeta repertoire. In tolerant patients, the expansion of donor-specific Tregs was greater than global Treg expansion, suggesting that the expansion was antigen-driven rather than nonspecific. Because the PCR primers were changed over time for some patients, nucleotide-level comparison could not be performed across the samples from those patients.

From V the trimming removes 6 bases and from J it removes 0 bases, while the gene matches leave 4 bases of the junction unaccounted for. The germline V gene specifies SNHLY as CDR1 and FYNNEI as CDR2. The CDR3, from cysteine to phenylalanine, totals 16 residues. The DNA covers only part of the CDR3, 39 bases in frame from base 1. For TCRbeta CDR3 sequencing, genomic DNA was extracted from sorted cells using the QIAGEN DNeasy Blood and Tissue Kit. High-throughput TCRbeta CDR3 sequencing was carried out commercially through immunoSEQ, with PCR amplification with bias correction and internal controls included. The study's processing was this. Unique productive TCRbeta sequences were defined by CDR3 nucleotide sequence where primers matched, otherwise by CDR3 amino acid sequence with Vbeta and Jbeta genes. Sorting error was corrected by removing sequences shared between sorted populations at a frequency ratio of 2:1 or less, and the remaining shared sequences were assigned to the higher population. A sequence was defined as donor-reactive if the sequence was expanded at least 5-fold in CFSE-low cells compared with unstimulated cells and had a frequency of at least 0.01% in CFSE-low cells. Jensen-Shannon divergence, calculated on the top 100 TCRbeta sequences ranked by frequency, was used to quantify repertoire divergence. For samples with multiple sequencing runs, sorting error was corrected separately for each run before the runs were pooled. TCRdb carries this immuneACCESS record with in-frame sequences only. Its versions omit some clonotypes, under half of them owing to an unresolved V gene in the studies checked, with the rest unexplained. For V, J and clone size, that table is used; D and trimming come from the DNA. The sample table gives 12,000 to 15,000 clones. The top ten clones comprise approximately 3.4% of the sample.

Transplants used related donors with nonmyeloablative bone marrow transplantation; mixed chimerism was transient in the human trials. Thawed PBMCs were FACS-sorted into unstimulated Tregs (CD4+CD25+CD127-), CD4+ non-Tregs (CD4+CD25-), CD4 cells and CD8 cells. The patients were a handful of recipients of combined kidney and bone marrow transplants from the ITN036ST trial, and samples were available only for these trial subjects. Healthy control blood was processed by Ficoll density gradient to PBMCs and cryopreserved; patient PBMCs were collected before and after transplant. In the case of this clone: The clone's antigen remains unknown. The missing CDR3 end, 3 residues past where the read stops, is filled in from the germline J gene.

This chain joins TRBV2 to TRBJ2-3, and TRBD1 matches 12 of the central bases. This receptor was identified in a human patient who received a combined kidney and bone marrow transplant. Post transplant, some T cells may arise from the graft donor. The sequences come from CD4+ T cells from blood (PBMCs), collected 12 months after the transplant. This receptor carries the CDR3 CASRGTGGRSTDTQYF. The CDR3 bases that were read are TGTGCCAGCAGGGGGACAGGGGGCCGTAGCACAGATACG. The CDR3, completed at both ends by the reference TRBV2 and TRBJ2-3 genes, gives the full variable domain EPEVTQTPSHQVTQMGQEVILRCVPISNHLYFYWYRQILGQKVEFLVSFYNNEISEKSEIFDDQFSVERPDGSNFTLKIRSTKLEDSAMYFCASRGTGGRSTDTQYFGPGTRLTVL.